The 22 T cell receptor beta chains reported below all come from one sample, sequenced in a study of T cells in Graves' hyperthyroidism and ophthalmopathy. Authors of the study amplified TCR beta CDR3 regions from RNA transcripts. RT-PCR in the first round (using the HTBI primer set) targeted the TCR CDR3. TCRdb called the multiplex PCR reads again in MiXCR, with one record for every CDR3 protein. This sample carries 350,000 to 450,000 distinct CDR3 sequences, approximately 17% of them seen once, and the ten largest clones take around a third. Sequencing was carried out using blood. Receptor source: a woman aged 25 to 39 with Graves' hyperthyroidism that later progressed to Graves' ophthalmopathy.

The sample holds many counts of this clonotype. The chain links TRBV2 to TRBJ2-7; perhaps TRBD2 as D (6 bases). The CDR3 is 14 amino acids. Trimming took off 6 bases at V and 5 bases at J, with 17 bases between the two ends. Germline assignment: CDR1 SNHLY and CDR2 FYNNEI. The CDR3 DNA sequence: TGTGCCAGCAGAACTACGGGAGAGAGGGACGAGCAGTACTTC. Translating it yields CASRTTGERDEQYF.

The V gene is TRBV20-1, the J gene TRBJ1-6; D may be TRBD1 (5 bases). The CDR3 contains 14 residues. Germline CDR1 reads DFQATT; CDR2 reads SNEGSKA (reference sequence). V shed 3 bases and J shed 9 bases, with 15 bases lying between them. CDR3 bases: TGCAGTGCTAGGACAGTGGTAATAGGTTCACCCCTCCACTTT. It translates to CSARTVVIGSPLHF.

This clonotype was seen ten or more times. The chain combines TRBV18 with TRBJ2-1, with TRBD2 matching 8 bases. Germline values: CDR1 KGHSH, CDR2 LQKENI. With 7 bases clipped from V and 8 bases from J, the junction kept 10 bases outside the gene matches. This CDR3 is 14 amino acids long. DNA of the CDR3: TGTGCCAGCTGGGCCGATGACGGGAGGGATGAGCAGTTCTTC. Residues: CASWADDGRDEQFF.

The chain employs TRBV11-2 and TRBJ2-6; D perhaps matches TRBD2 (5 bases). The CDR3 is made up of 18 amino acids. Germline V gene lookup returns CDR1 SGHAT and CDR2 FQNNGV. Trimming removed 4 bases at V and 0 bases at J, with 16 bases between. CDR3 in DNA: TGTGCCAGCAGCTCCGGATCGAGGAGGAGCTCTGGGGCCAACGTCCTGACTTTC. Translated, it gives CASSSGSRRSSGANVLTF.

This chain connects TRBV11-3 to TRBJ2-2; D ambiguous. Germline V CDR1 and CDR2: SGHNT, YENEEA. With 3 bases removed from V and 1 base from J, the gap between germline ends came to 9 bases. CDR3 length: 15 amino acids. CDR3 DNA sequence: TGTGCCAGCAGCTTCAGACGGAAGAACACCGGGGAGCTGTTTTTT. Encoded protein: CASSFRRKNTGELFF. The full variable domain, completed using reference TRBV11-3 and TRBJ2-2, is EAGVVQSPRYKIIEKKQPVAFWCNPISGHNTLYWYLQNLGQGPELLIRYENEEAVDDSQLPKDRFSAERLKGVDSTLKIQPAELGDSAVYLCASSFRRKNTGELFFGEGSRLTVL.

This clonotype was seen at least ten times. The chain combines TRBV7-9 with TRBJ1-1, with D possibly being TRBD1 (6 bases). The CDR3 spans 14 residues. The V end was cut by 5 bases, the J end by 3 bases, with 13 bases between. The V gene's germline CDR1 is SEHNR and CDR2 FQNEAQ (reference sequence). CDR3 in DNA: TGTGCCAGCAGCCGATGGGGGGCTGACACTGAAGCTTTCTTT. This codes for CASSRWGADTEAFF.

The rearrangement links TRBV29-1 to TRBJ1-2; D perhaps matches TRBD1 (6 bases). The germline gives CDR1 SQVTM, CDR2 ANQGSEA. The CDR3 is 15 amino acids. The V end was cut by 6 bases, the J end by 5 bases, with 22 bases between. The DNA for the CDR3 is TGCAGCGTGTCCGGGACTAGCGGGGGGGCTTATGGCTACACCTTC. Translating it yields CSVSGTSGGAYGYTF.

At least ten counts were recorded for this clonotype. This chain links TRBV20-1 with TRBJ2-1; 8 nucleotides align to TRBD2. CDR3 size: 14 residues. Germline-derived CDR1 and CDR2 are DFQATT and SNEGSKA (reference sequence). The CDR3: CRPVGGGGYNEQFF. DNA for the CDR3: TGCAGACCTGTCGGGGGGGGGGGTTACAATGAGCAGTTCTTC.

This clonotype was found many times. The rearrangement joins TRBV2 to TRBJ2-3; a weak D match, TRBD2 (6 bases). This CDR3 contains 12 residues. V was pared by 6 bases and J by 5 bases, with 9 bases between. The germline V gene encodes CDR1 SNHLY and CDR2 FYNNEI. The CDR3 protein is CASSGLLDTQYF. CDR3 in DNA: TGTGCCAGCAGCGGACTATTAGATACGCAGTATTTT.

As for this clonotype: At one end the junction does not follow the germline gene, possibly because of a read error. The chain employs TRBV7-7 and TRBJ2-1, with 7 bases identical to TRBD2. Per the germline V gene, CDR1 is SSHAT and CDR2 is FNYEAQ (reference sequence). The CDR3 is 14 residues long. The CDR3 sequence: CASSLGLGSHEQFF. In DNA form, the CDR3 reads TGTGCTAGCAGCTTAGGACTAGGTTCCCATGAGCAGTTCTTC.

This clonotype was detected many times. The chain joins TRBV6-1 to TRBJ1-6, with D uncertain. V was cut by 6 bases and J by 8 bases, with 8 bases left in between. This CDR3 region has 12 residues. CDR1 and CDR2 (germline): MNHNS, SASEGT. The CDR3 DNA is TGTGCCAGCAGGGAGATTTATTCACCCCTCCACTTT. Protein: CASREIYSPLHF.

This chain uses TRBV5-8 with TRBJ2-5; 7 bases are shared with TRBD1. Trimming at V came to 0 bases and at J to 5 bases, leaving 10 bases not matched to a gene. Germline loops: CDR1 SGHTS, CDR2 YDEGEE. The CDR3 extends over 16 amino acids. The DNA of the CDR3 is TGTGCCAGCAGCTTGGAGTTCACAGGGGCTGGGGAGACCCAGTACTTC. As protein: CASSLEFTGAGETQYF.

This sequence joins TRBV6-5 and TRBJ1-4; D uncertain. The CDR3 loop spans 14 amino acids. Trimming left V 0 bases short and J 6 bases short, with 8 bases between. The germline gives CDR1 MNHEY, CDR2 SVGAGI. The CDR3 loop reads CASSYSTGHEKLFF. CDR3 sequence (DNA): TGTGCCAGCAGTTACTCCACGGGTCATGAAAAACTGTTTTTT.

The J gene is TRBJ1-5, the V gene TRBV27; D is unresolved. CDR3 size: 14 residues. Trimming took off 8 bases at V and 3 bases at J, with 14 bases between the two ends. Germline assignment: CDR1 MNHEY and CDR2 SMNVEV (reference sequence). CDR3: CASGGSWPNQPQHF. The CDR3 DNA sequence: TGTGCCAGCGGAGGGAGTTGGCCCAATCAGCCCCAGCATTTT.

This clonotype was observed at least ten times. This chain joins TRBV15 and TRBJ1-1; D is uncertain. Trimming removed 0 bases from V and 0 bases from J, with 8 bases in between. The CDR3 has 15 amino acids. Germline V CDR1 and CDR2: LNHNV, YYDKDF (reference sequence). This chain's CDR3 is CATSRDLSLNTEAFF. The CDR3 coding sequence is TGTGCCACCAGCAGAGATCTTTCTCTGAACACTGAAGCTTTCTTT. The variable domain in full, with the rest retrieved from reference TRBV15 and TRBJ1-1, is DAMVIQNPRYQVTQFGKPVTLSCSQTLNHNVMYWYQQKSSQAPKLLFHYYDKDFNNEADTPDNFQSRRPNTSFCFLDIRSPGLGDTAMYLCATSRDLSLNTEAFFGQGTRLTVV.

This clonotype was counted at least ten times. V gene TRBV28 combines with J gene TRBJ2-3; D tentatively fits TRBD1 or TRBD2 (5 bases each). Germline CDR1 MDHEN, CDR2 SYDVKM. This CDR3 has 14 amino acids. Deletions cut 5 bases from V and 7 bases from J, with 16 bases between. The CDR3 reads CASSPPGASHTQYF. CDR3 bases: TGTGCCAGCAGTCCGCCCGGGGCGTCGCATACGCAGTATTTT. The full variable domain, completed using reference TRBV28 and TRBJ2-3, is DVKVTQSSRYLVKRTGEKVFLECVQDMDHENMFWYRQDPGLGLRLIYFSYDVKMKEKGDIPEGYSVSREKKERFSLILESASTNQTSMYLCASSPPGASHTQYFGPGTRLTVL.

The V and J genes are TRBV5-6 and TRBJ2-3, with D unclear. V was trimmed by 1 base and J by 3 bases, leaving 12 bases between them. The germline gives CDR1 SGHDT, CDR2 YYEEEE. The CDR3 length is 15 residues. CDR3: CASSLIRAATDTQYF. The CDR3 region has the DNA TGTGCCAGCAGCTTGATACGGGCCGCAACAGATACGCAGTATTTT.

J is TRBJ2-7 and V is TRBV4-1, with D hard to call. The CDR3 totals 14 residues. V gave up 1 base and J gave up 9 bases, with 16 bases separating them. The germline V gene encodes CDR1 MGHRA and CDR2 YSYEKL. CDR3 residues: CASSQAVWREMQYF. The CDR3 DNA reads TGCGCCAGCAGCCAAGCCGTGTGGAGAGAAATGCAGTACTTC.

This clonotype was seen many times. The genes are TRBV28 and TRBJ2-2; D is possibly TRBD2 (6 bases). From germline, CDR1 is MDHEN and CDR2 SYDVKM. The CDR3 is made up of 15 amino acids. Between the trimmed V and J ends, which lost 2 bases and 7 bases, there was a span of 14 bases. The CDR3 DNA sequence: TGTGCCAGCAGTTTAGCCGGGACTGGTGGCGGGGAGCTGTTTTTT. It is translated as CASSLAGTGGGELFF.

There are a few counts of this clonotype. The chain has TRBV7-2 and TRBJ2-1; 8 bases agree with TRBD1. Germline values: CDR1 SGHTA, CDR2 FQGNSA. The length of the CDR3 is 15 residues. The J segment lost 5 bases and the V segment lost 5 bases, leaving 8 bases of the junction unmatched. CDR3 residues: CASSPVQGADNEQFF. The CDR3 DNA reads as TGTGCCAGCAGCCCGGTCCAGGGGGCAGACAATGAGCAGTTCTTC.

The chain joins TRBV7-2 to TRBJ2-1; D remains unclear. The CDR3 runs 13 residues. Trimming stripped 2 bases from V and 7 bases from J, with 9 bases between. Germline V gene sequence: CDR1 SGHTA, CDR2 FQGNSA. The CDR3 DNA reads as TGTGCCAGCAGCTTATCTCCGGAGAATGAGCAGTTCTTC. Protein: CASSLSPENEQFF.

The V and J genes are TRBV27 and TRBJ2-7; 7 bases map to TRBD1. Germline assignment: CDR1 MNHEY and CDR2 SMNVEV (reference sequence). J was trimmed by 2 bases and V by 5 bases; bases with no gene match: 12. The CDR3 runs to 16 residues. CDR3 loop: CASSVDRASLPYEQYF. The DNA of the CDR3 is TGTGCCAGCAGTGTCGACAGGGCCTCCCTCCCCTACGAGCAGTACTTC.